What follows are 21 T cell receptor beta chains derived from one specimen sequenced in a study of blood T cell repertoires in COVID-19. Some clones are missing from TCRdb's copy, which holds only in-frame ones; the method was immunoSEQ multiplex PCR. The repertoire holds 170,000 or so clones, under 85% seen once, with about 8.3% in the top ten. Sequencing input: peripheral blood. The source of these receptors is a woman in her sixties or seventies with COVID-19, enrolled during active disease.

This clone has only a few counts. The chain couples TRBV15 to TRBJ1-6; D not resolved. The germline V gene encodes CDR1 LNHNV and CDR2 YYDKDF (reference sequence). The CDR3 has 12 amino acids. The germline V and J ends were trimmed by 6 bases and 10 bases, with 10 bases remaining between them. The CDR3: CATSNRESPLHF. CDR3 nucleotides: TGTGCCACCAGTAACCGGGAATCACCCCTCCACTTT.

DNA for the CDR3: TGTGCCAGCAGAACCGGGACTAGCTTCTTTCACGAGCAGTACTTC. Translating it yields CASRTGTSFFHEQYF. The chain carries TRBV2 and TRBJ2-7; 9 bases match TRBD2. V gave up 6 bases and J gave up 5 bases; unmatched junction bases: 11. CDR3 size: 15 residues. Per germline, CDR1 SNHLY and CDR2 FYNNEI.

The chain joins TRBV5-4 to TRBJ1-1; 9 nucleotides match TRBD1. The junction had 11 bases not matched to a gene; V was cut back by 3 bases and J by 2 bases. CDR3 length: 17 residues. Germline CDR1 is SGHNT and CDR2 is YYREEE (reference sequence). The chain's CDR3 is CASSSGRDRASNTEAFF. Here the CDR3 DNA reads TGTGCCAGCAGCTCCGGCAGGGACAGGGCATCAAACACTGAAGCTTTCTTT.

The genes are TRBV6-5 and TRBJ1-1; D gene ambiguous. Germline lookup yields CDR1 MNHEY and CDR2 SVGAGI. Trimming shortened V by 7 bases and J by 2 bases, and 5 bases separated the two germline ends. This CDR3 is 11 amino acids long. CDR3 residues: CASNINTEAFF. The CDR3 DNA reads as TGTGCCAGCAATATAAACACTGAAGCTTTCTTT.

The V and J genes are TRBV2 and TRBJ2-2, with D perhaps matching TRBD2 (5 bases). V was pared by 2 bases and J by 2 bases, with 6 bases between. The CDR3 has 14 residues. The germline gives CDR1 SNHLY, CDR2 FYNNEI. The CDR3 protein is CASSELANTGELFF. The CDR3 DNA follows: TGTGCCAGCAGTGAACTAGCAAACACCGGGGAGCTGTTTTTT.

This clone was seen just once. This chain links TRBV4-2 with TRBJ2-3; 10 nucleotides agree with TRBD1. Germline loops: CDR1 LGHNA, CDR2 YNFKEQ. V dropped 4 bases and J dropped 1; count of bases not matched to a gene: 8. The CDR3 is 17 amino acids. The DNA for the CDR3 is TGTGCCAGCAGCCGCCAGACAGGGGGCGCTGGCACAGATACGCAGTATTTT. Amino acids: CASSRQTGGAGTDTQYF.

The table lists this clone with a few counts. CDR3 in DNA: TGCAGTGCTAGCATAGGGGCTGGGGCTTTCTTT. Amino acid sequence: CSASIGAGAFF. The gene calls are TRBV20-1 and TRBJ1-1, with D maybe TRBD1 (5 bases). This CDR3 comprises 11 residues. CDR1 and CDR2 from the germline V gene are DFQATT and SNEGSKA (reference sequence). Trimming cost V 3 bases and J 11 bases, with 13 bases left between them.

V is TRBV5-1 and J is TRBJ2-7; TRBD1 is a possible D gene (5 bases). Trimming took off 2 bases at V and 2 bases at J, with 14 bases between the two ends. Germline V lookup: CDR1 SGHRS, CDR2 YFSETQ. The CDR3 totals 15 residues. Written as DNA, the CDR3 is TGCGCCAGCAGCTTCACAGGCACGAGTACCTACGAGCAGTACTTC. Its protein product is CASSFTGTSTYEQYF.

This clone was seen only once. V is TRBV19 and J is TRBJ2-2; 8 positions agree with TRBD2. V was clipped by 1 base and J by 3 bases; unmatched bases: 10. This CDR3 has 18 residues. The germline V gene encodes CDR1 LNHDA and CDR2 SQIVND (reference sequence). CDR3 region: CASSIVGIGLAYTGELFF. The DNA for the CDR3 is TGTGCCAGTAGTATAGTCGGAATCGGACTAGCTTACACCGGGGAGCTGTTTTTT.

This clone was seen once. The CDR3 loop reads CASSQGLAYEQYF. Written as DNA, the CDR3 is TGTGCCAGCTCACAGGGACTAGCCTACGAGCAGTACTTC. The chain employs TRBV18 and TRBJ2-7; 8 positions match TRBD2. The trim removed 4 bases at V and 2 bases at J, leaving 1 base unmatched. Per the germline V gene, CDR1 is KGHSH and CDR2 is LQKENI. The CDR3 is 13 amino acids.

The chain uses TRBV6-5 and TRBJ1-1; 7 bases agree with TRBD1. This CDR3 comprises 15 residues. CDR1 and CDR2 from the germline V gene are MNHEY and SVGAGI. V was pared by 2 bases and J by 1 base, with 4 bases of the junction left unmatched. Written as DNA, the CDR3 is TGTGCCAGCAGTTACGAAGGGGGCGCGAACACTGAAGCTTTCTTT. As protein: CASSYEGGANTEAFF.

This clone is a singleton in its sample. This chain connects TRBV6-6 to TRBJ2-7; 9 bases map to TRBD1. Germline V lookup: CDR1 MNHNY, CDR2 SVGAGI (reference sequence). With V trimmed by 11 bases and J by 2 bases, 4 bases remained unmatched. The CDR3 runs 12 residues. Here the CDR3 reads CAGGQGTYEQYF. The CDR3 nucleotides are TGTGCCGGCGGACAGGGGACCTACGAGCAGTACTTC.

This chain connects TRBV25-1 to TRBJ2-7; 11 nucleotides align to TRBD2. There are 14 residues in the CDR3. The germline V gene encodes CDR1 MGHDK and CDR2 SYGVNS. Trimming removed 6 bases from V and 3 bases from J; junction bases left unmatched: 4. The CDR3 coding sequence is TGTGCCAGCAGCAGAGGGACTAGCGGCTACGAGCAGTACTTC. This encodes CASSRGTSGYEQYF.

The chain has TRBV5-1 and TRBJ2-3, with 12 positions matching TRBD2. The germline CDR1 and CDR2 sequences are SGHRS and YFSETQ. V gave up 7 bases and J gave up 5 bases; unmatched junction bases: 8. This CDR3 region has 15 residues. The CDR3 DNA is TGCGCCAGCGGGCACAAGGGACTAGCGGGAGATACGCAGTATTTT. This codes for CASGHKGLAGDTQYF.

CDR3 residues: CASSPSRLAGDNEQFF. CDR3 sequence (DNA): TGTGCCAGCAGCCCATCACGTCTAGCGGGAGACAATGAGCAGTTCTTC. The chain employs TRBV14 and TRBJ2-1; 10 bases map to TRBD2. This CDR3 is built from 16 residues. J lost 5 bases, V lost 4 bases, and 8 bases had no gene match. Germline V gives CDR1 SGHDN, CDR2 FVKESK.

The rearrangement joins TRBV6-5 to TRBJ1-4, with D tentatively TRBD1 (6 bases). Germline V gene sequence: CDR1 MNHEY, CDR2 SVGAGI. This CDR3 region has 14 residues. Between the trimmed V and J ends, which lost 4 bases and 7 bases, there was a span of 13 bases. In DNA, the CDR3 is TGTGCCAGCAGTTGGGACATAGGTGGTGAAAAACTGTTTTTT. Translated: CASSWDIGGEKLFF.

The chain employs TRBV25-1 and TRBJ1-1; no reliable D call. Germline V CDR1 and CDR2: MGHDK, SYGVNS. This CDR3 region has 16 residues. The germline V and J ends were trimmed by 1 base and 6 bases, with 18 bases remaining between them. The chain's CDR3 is CASSEWVGSGVSEAFF. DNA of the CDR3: TGTGCCAGCAGTGAATGGGTTGGGAGTGGAGTTTCTGAAGCTTTCTTT. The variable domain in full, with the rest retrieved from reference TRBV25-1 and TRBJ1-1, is EADIYQTPRYLVIGTGKKITLECSQTMGHDKMYWYQQDPGMELHLIHYSYGVNSTEKGDLSSESTVSRIRTEHFPLTLESARPSHTSQYLCASSEWVGSGVSEAFFGQGTRLTVV.

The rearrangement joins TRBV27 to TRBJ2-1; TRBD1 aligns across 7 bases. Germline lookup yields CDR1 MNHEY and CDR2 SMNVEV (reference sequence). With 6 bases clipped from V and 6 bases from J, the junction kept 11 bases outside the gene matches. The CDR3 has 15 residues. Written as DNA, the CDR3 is TGTGCCAGCAGCCGAAGAAGGGGGCCCGGCAATGAGCAGTTCTTC. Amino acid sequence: CASSRRRGPGNEQFF.

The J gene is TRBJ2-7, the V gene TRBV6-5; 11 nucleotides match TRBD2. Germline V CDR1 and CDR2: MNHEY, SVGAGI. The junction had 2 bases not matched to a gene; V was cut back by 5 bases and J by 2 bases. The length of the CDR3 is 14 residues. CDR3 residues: CASSQGLAAYEQYF. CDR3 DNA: TGTGCCAGCAGTCAGGGACTAGCGGCCTACGAGCAGTACTTC.

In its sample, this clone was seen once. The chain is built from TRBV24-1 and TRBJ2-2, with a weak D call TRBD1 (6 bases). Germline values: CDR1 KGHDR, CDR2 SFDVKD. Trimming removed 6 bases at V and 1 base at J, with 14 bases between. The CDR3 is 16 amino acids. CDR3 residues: CATSSYRTVNTGELFF. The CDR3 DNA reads TGTGCCACCAGTTCTTATCGGACAGTGAACACCGGGGAGCTGTTTTTT.

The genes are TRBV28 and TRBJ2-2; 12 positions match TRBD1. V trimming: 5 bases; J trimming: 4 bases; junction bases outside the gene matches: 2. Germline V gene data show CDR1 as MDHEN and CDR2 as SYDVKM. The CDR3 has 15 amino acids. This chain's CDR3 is CASSGGQGATGELFF. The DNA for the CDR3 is TGTGCCAGCAGTGGGGGACAGGGGGCCACCGGGGAGCTGTTTTTT. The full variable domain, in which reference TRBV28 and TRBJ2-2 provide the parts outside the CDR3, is DVKVTQSSRYLVKRTGEKVFLECVQDMDHENMFWYRQDPGLGLRLIYFSYDVKMKEKGDIPEGYSVSREKKERFSLILESASTNQTSMYLCASSGGQGATGELFFGEGSRLTVL.